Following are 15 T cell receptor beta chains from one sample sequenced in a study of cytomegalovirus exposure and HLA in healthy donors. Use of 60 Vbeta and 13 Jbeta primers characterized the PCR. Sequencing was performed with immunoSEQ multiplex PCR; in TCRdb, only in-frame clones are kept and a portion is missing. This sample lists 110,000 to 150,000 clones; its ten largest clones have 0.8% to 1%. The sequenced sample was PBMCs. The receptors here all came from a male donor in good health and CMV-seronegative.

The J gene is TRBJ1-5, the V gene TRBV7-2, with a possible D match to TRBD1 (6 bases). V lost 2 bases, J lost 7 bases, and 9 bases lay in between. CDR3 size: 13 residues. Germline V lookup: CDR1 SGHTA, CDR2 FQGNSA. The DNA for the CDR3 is TGTGCCAGCAGCTTAACTAGGGGGCAGCCCCAGCATTTT. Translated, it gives CASSLTRGQPQHF.

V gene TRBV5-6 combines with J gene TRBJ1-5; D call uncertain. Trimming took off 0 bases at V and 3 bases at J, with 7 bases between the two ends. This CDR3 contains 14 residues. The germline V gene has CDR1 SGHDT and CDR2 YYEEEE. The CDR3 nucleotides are TGTGCCAGCAGCTTGGGCGGTATCAATCAGCCCCAGCATTTT. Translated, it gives CASSLGGINQPQHF.

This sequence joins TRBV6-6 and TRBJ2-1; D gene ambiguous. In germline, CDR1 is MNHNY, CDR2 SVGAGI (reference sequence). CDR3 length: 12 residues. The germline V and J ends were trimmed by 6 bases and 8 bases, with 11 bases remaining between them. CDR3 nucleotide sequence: TGTGCCAGCAGCCGTGGTGGCCATGAGCAGTTCTTC. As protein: CASSRGGHEQFF.

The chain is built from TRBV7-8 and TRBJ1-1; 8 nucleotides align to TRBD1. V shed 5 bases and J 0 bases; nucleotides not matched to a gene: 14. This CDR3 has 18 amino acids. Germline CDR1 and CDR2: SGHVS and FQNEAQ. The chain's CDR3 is CASSPETGVGGMNTEAFF. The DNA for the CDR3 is TGTGCCAGCAGCCCCGAGACAGGGGTTGGGGGCATGAACACTGAAGCTTTCTTT.

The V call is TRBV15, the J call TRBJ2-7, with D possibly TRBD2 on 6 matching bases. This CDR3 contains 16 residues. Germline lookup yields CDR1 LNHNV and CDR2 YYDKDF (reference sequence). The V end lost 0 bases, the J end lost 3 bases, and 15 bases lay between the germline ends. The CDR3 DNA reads TGTGCCACCAGCAGAGAGGGACCGGGACTGTACTACGAGCAGTACTTC. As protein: CATSREGPGLYYEQYF.

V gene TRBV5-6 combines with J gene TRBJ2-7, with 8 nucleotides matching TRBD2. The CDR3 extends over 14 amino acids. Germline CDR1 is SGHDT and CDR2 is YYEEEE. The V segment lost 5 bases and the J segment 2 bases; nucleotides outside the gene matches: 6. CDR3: CASRRTSHTYEQYF. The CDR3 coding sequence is TGTGCCAGCAGACGGACTAGCCATACCTACGAGCAGTACTTC.

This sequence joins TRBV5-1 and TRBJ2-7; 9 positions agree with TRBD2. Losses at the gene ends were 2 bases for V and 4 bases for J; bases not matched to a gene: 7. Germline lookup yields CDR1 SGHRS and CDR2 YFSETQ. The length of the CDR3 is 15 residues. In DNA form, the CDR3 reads TGCGCCAGCAGCTTTACTGCGGGGGGGGATTACGAGCAGTACTTC. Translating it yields CASSFTAGGDYEQYF.

The CDR3 region is CASSTSPTTGGNQPQHF. The CDR3 region has the DNA TGTGCCAGCTCAACTTCCCCGACGACAGGCGGGAATCAGCCCCAGCATTTT. This rearrangement joins TRBV18 to TRBJ1-5; D might be TRBD1 (6 bases). This CDR3 is built from 17 residues. The V gene lost 5 bases and the J gene lost 4 bases, with 21 bases spanning the gap. Per the germline V gene, CDR1 is KGHSH and CDR2 is LQKENI.

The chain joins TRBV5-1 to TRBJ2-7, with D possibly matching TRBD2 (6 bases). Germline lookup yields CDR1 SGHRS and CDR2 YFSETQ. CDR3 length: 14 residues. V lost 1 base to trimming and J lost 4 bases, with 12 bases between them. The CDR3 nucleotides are TGCGCCAGCAGCTTGTTCGCTAGCGAATACGAGCAGTACTTC. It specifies CASSLFASEYEQYF.

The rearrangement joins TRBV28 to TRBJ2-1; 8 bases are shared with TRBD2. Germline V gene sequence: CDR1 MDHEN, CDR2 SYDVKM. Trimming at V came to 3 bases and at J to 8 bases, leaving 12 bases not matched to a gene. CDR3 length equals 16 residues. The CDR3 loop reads CASSLIHPGGLYEQFF. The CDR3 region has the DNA TGTGCCAGCAGTTTGATCCATCCGGGGGGGCTTTATGAGCAGTTCTTC.

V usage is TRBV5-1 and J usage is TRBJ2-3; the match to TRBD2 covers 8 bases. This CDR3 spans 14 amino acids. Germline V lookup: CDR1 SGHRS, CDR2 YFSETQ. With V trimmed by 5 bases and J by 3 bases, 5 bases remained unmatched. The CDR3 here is CASRERERTDTQYF. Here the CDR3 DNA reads TGCGCCAGCAGAGAGCGGGAGAGAACAGATACGCAGTATTTT.

The CDR3 DNA is TGTGCCAGCTCAGTAGCGGGTCAAGAGACCCAGTACTTC. This translates into CASSVAGQETQYF. This sequence joins TRBV27 and TRBJ2-5, with TRBD2 identical over 7 bases. The germline V gene encodes CDR1 MNHEY and CDR2 SMNVEV (reference sequence). The CDR3 has 13 residues. V lost 8 bases, J lost 2 bases, and 5 bases stayed unmatched.

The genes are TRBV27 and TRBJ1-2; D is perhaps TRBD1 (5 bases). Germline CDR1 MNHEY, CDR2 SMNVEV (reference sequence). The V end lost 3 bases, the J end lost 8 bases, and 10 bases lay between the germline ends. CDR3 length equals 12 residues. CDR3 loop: CASSFKGNGYTF. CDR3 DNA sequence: TGTGCCAGCAGTTTTAAGGGGAACGGCTACACCTTC.

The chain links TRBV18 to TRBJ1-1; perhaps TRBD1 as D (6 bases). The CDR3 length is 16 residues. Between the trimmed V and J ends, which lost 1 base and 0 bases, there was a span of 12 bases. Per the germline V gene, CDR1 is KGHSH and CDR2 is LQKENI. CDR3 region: CASSPRQGTLNTEAFF. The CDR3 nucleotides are TGTGCCAGCTCACCACGCCAGGGGACCTTGAACACTGAAGCTTTCTTT. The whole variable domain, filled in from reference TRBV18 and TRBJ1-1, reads NAGVMQNPRHLVRRRGQEARLRCSPMKGHSHVYWYRQLPEEGLKFMVYLQKENIIDESGMPKERFSAEFPKEGPSILRIQQVVRGDSAAYFCASSPRQGTLNTEAFFGQGTRLTVV.

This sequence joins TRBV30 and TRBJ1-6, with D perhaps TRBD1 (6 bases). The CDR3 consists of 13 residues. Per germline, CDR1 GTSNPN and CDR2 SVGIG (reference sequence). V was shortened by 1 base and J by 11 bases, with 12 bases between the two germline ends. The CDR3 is CAWSAQGRAPLHF. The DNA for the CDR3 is TGTGCCTGGAGTGCACAGGGTCGGGCACCCCTCCACTTT.